This TCR beta chain was sequenced during a study of CD8+ T cells in alopecia areata. The authors extracted RNA and reverse transcribed it into cDNA as the sequencing template. TCRdb's copy holds only in-frame clones and misses some; the assay was immunoSEQ multiplex PCR. The sample records some 150,000 clones, roughly 52% being singletons. This CDR3 contains 12 residues. Trimming stripped 3 bases from V and 3 bases from J, with 6 bases between. From germline, CDR1 is SGHDT and CDR2 YYEEEE. This sample's treatment: oral pan-JAK inhibitor, 5-10 mg twice daily. The TCR comes from a human donor with alopecia areata. The specimen comprised CD8+ T cells sorted from blood, sampled at week 4, from a patient treated with tofacitinib. The chain carries TRBV5-6 and TRBJ1-2, with D tentatively TRBD1 (5 bases). The CDR3 DNA is TGTGCCAGCAGCTCGGGGGACTATGGCTACACCTTC. Protein product: CASSSGDYGYTF.